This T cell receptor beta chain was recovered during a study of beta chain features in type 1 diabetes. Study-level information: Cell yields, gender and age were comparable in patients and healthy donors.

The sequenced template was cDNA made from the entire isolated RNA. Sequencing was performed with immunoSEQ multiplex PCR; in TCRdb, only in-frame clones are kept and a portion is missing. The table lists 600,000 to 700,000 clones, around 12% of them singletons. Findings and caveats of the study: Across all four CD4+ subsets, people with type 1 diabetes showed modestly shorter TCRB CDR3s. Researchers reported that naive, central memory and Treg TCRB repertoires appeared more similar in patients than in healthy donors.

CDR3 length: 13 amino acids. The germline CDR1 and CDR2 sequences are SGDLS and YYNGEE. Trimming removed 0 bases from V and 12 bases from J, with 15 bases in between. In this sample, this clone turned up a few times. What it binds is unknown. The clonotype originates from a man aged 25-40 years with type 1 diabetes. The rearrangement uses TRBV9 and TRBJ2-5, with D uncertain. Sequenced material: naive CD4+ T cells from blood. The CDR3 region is CASSVASRERKYF. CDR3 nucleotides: TGTGCCAGCAGCGTAGCTTCGAGAGAAAGGAAGTACTTC.